This TCR beta chain was sequenced for a study of T cells in Graves' hyperthyroidism and ophthalmopathy (dated by TCRdb to about 2019). Background for the entire study: Peripheral blood samples were taken at the time of initial diagnosis, prior to any treatment. To identify distinguishing TCR V-J signatures, a discovery cohort of around 100 patients was used, comprising 43 with Graves' ophthalmopathy and some 60 with stable Graves' hyperthyroidism. Prospective prediction of ophthalmopathy was tested in an independent validation cohort of some 20 hyperthyroidism patients and 15 to 17 patients who later progressed to ophthalmopathy. For training and testing, the 95 to 100 patients in the discovery cohort were randomly divided in a 7:3 ratio. Thyroid tissue and blood T-cell repertoires from roughly 6 Graves' hyperthyroidism patients were also compared in the study. Once sampling was done, hyperthyroidism patients were given methimazole at a starting dose of 30 mg daily, whereas ophthalmopathy patients were given high-dose intravenous methylprednisolone. According to the paper, TCR Vbeta CDR3 sequencing was carried out on approximately 140 peripheral blood samples, which came from approximately 43 ophthalmopathy, some 73 hyperthyroidism and roughly 17 progressor patients.

Beyond this particular receptor, the publication reports: In validation, the model predicted progression to ophthalmopathy with about 71% sensitivity and roughly 75% specificity, a median of 6.5 months before onset. Sample size was not statistically predetermined, and investigators were not blinded to group allocation. Most expanded thyroid clonotypes (frequency above 0.001) were also detected in blood, suggesting blood repertoires may reflect thyroid immune responses. In cross-validation, a model built on a 13 V-J signature told ophthalmopathy apart from stable hyperthyroidism with under 90% sensitivity and about 81% specificity, and in testing the same model reached 80%/75%.

V was cut back by 0 bases and J by 2 bases, leaving a gap of 20 bases between them. From its cysteine to its phenylalanine, the CDR3 spans 18 amino acids. The retained sequence is limited to the CDR3, 54 bases, with the frame set at the first base. Reading the germline V gene (reference sequence) gives CDR1 MNHNY and CDR2 SVGAGI. Stable Graves' hyperthyroidism was defined as no progression to ophthalmopathy during 18 months of follow-up. The hyperthyroidism patients were between 18 and 65 years old and newly diagnosed, with a disease duration of less than 2 months. Patients with uncontrolled infections, other autoimmune diseases, pregnancy or lactation were excluded. Diagnoses relied on clinical symptoms, serum thyroxine and TRAb, thyroid ultrasound and orbital computed tomography. PBMCs were isolated from 8 to 10 ml of fresh peripheral blood by Ficoll-Paque density gradient centrifugation. Total RNA was extracted using Trizol reagent, and RNA quality was assessed on an Agilent 2100 Bioanalyzer.

Amplification of TCR beta CDR3 regions was carried out from RNA transcripts. The TCR CDR3 was subjected to a first round of RT-PCR using the HTBI primer set and the Qiagen OneStep RT-PCR kit. The libraries were constructed in a second round of multiplex PCR and then size-selected and purified. Libraries were sequenced paired-end with 100 bp reads on an Illumina HiSeq2000. Regarding the original processing steps: SOAPnuke was used to process the raw data, with reads discarded if the reads contained adapters or uncalled bases, had a mean Phred below 15, or lacked an exact constant-primer or identifier match. High-quality paired reads were merged using COPE v1.2.5, and each unique nucleotide sequence was defined as a clonotype. MiTCR v1.1 was used to align the clonotypes against IMGT TRBV, TRBD and TRBJ reference segments. The analysis included only V-J combinations with a frequency above 0.0001, which together covered roughly 99% of the repertoires. A TCS score was defined as the ratio of F50 (clonal expansion) to E x V (chaos), with BLOSUM62-based TCRdist applied between CDR3 peptides within each V-J. Welch's t-statistics and random forest reduced approximately 520 V-J features to roughly 13, which were used in a naive Bayes classifier (R e1071). In TCRdb, the public reads were trimmed at Q25 with fastp and aligned with MiXCR, with productive beta chains retained. All rows with the same CDR3 protein become a single entry with the most common DNA and genes. The V and J calls and clone size are TCRdb's, not the authors'. The sample data list a few hundred thousand distinct CDR3 sequences, and approximately 14% of these were observed just once. Around 6.6% of the sample is held by the ten biggest clonotypes.

This clonotype occurred many times. No antigen is known for it. Nothing much larger sits one base from this clone, and base qualities are not available. The sequencing input was blood. This chain is built from TRBV6-6 and TRBJ2-7; a tentative D call is TRBD1 (5 bases match). The clonotype originates from a woman under 40 with Graves' hyperthyroidism. The CDR3 protein is CASSYSADNPTSPYEQYF. The base sequence is TGTGCCAGCAGTTACTCCGCGGACAACCCTACTTCCCCCTACGAGCAGTACTTC.